This T cell receptor (beta chain) was sequenced in a study of T cells in tuberculosis (dated by TCRdb to between 2017 and 2018). Describing the broader study: The study combined CD1B tetramers and high-throughput TCR immunosequencing to characterize T cells specific for the mycobacterial lipid antigen glucose monomycolate (GMM). With over 8 people per group, a South African clinical cohort compared IGRA-negative adolescents, IGRA-positive adolescents with latent tuberculosis, and adults with active tuberculosis. PBMC from patients with active tuberculosis were archived either before the start of standard anti-tuberculosis treatment or within 7 days of starting that treatment.

Regarding this clone: Its antigen is not yet known. No base quality values were provided; no much bigger clone lies one nucleotide off.

The patients with active tuberculosis were newly diagnosed, HIV-seronegative South African adults aged 18 years or older. Active tuberculosis was confirmed by positive sputum smear microscopy and/or positive M. tuberculosis culture. Immunosequencing was performed on unsorted cryopreserved PBMC, with 100,000 or so T cells per clinical donor covered on average. Study-wide findings and limitations: Active tuberculosis TCR-alpha repertoires showed smaller mean NN-distances to GMM-specific TCRs than IGRA-negative controls, suggesting clonal expansion of these TCRs. Clinical samples were selected based on the availability of cryopreserved specimens, with adults included as active tuberculosis cases and adolescents included as controls. Shorter CDR3-alpha lengths in active tuberculosis patients partly drove the smaller NN-distances, and the TCR-beta difference was not statistically significant. Using GEM motif frequencies, a classifier achieved 60% to 70% accuracy, whereas a classifier built on the diverse GMM-specific repertoire got to 87% accuracy (AUROC roughly 0.88).

The immunoSEQ multiplex PCR assay was used to generate TCR libraries, with TCR-beta and/or TCR-alpha/delta assays applied to each sample. The amplified TCR libraries were sequenced on the Illumina high-throughput platform. The study's own analysis went as follows. Clustering and dimensionality reduction relied on pairwise TCRdist distances among GMM-specific receptors from T cells that were either sorted ex vivo or expanded in vitro. Each clinical repertoire was scored by mean NN-distance, the average TCRdist to the nearest 10% of tetramer-positive reference sequences. To compute GEM TCR motif frequency, the fraction of unique TCRs matching known GEM sequences by V/J usage and CDR3 length was calculated. Linear discriminant analysis with leave-one-out cross-validation, implemented in scikit-learn, was used to classify active tuberculosis. In TCRdb, the immuneACCESS table is reduced to in-frame sequences with V and J assigned. These tables do not hold every clone; where another copy was compared, an unresolved V gene accounts for under half, and the others remain unexplained. From that table come the V and J calls and clone size; the DNA was used to work out D and trimming. A total of several thousand clones appear in this sample, 95% of them only once. The top ten hold under 14% of the sample.

This receptor was taken from an adult with tuberculosis. The sequencing input was PBMCs.

The CDR3: CASSDRSGNPDTQYF. The bases read TGTGCCAGCAGCGATAGAAGCGGGAATCCAGATACGCAGTATTTT. Recombination joined TRBV13 with TRBJ2-3; 7 middle bases align to TRBD2. V is trimmed back by 5 bases and J by 4 bases, and the junction contains 9 bases that no gene match accounts for. The CDR3 runs 15 residues from the cysteine to the phenylalanine. Only the CDR3 DNA is retained, 45 bases long and in frame from the first base. Reading the germline V gene (reference sequence) gives CDR1 PRHDT and CDR2 FYEKMQ.